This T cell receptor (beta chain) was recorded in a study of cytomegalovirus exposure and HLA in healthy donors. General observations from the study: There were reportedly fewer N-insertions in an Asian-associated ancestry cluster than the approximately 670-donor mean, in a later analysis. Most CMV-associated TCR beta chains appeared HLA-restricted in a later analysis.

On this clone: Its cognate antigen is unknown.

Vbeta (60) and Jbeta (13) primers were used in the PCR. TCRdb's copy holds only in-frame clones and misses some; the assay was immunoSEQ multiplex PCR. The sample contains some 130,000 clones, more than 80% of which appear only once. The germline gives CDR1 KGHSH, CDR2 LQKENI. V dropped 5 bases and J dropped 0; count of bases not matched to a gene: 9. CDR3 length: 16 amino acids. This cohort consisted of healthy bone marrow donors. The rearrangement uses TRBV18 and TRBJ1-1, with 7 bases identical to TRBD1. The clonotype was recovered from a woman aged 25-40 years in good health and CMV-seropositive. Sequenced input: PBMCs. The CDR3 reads CASSWTGTALNTEAFF. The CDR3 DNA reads TGTGCCAGCTCATGGACCGGGACAGCTTTGAACACTGAAGCTTTCTTT.